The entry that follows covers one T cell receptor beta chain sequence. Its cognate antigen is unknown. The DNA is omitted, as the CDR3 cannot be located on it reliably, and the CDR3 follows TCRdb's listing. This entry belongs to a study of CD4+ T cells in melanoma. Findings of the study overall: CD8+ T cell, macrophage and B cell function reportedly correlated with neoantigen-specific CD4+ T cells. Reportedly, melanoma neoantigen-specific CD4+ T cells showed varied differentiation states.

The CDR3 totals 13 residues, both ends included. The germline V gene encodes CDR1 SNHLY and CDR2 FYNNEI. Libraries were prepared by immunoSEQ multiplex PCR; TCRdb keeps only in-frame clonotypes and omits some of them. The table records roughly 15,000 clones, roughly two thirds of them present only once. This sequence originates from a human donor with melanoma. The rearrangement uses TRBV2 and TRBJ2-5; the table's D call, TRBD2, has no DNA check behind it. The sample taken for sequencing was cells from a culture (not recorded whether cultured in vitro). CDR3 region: CASSEPFLWTQYF.